This TCR beta chain was identified during a study of shared clonotypes between healthy human individuals (dated by TCRdb to 2020 to 2021). Study-level background: The cohort included three men and a couple of women between 18 and 49 years of age. Different laboratories and diverse techniques were used to prepare libraries and sequence TCR repertoires, to increase sequencing depth and limit assay-specific biases. To estimate repertoire size and how much clonotypes are shared between individuals, the study performed deep sequencing of blood TCR repertoires from five healthy adults. Per donor, leukapheresis produced somewhere between about 0.94 and 8.9 billion PBMCs. For each donor, CD4 naive and CD4 memory were each run on three plates, CD8 naive on two plates, and CD8 memory on one plate.

With respect to this clone: What antigen it recognizes has not been identified. No much larger clonotype is one base removed from it; base qualities were not supplied.

The donors were healthy, HIV-negative adults who had no recently reported acute infections or vaccinations. Every donor was a Caucasian adult residing in Nashville, Tennessee, USA. Magnetic negative selection was used to enrich CD4+ T cells, after which naive cells were positively selected on CD45RA and the negative fraction became the memory subset. Blood was collected by leukapheresis, and PBMCs were isolated by Ficoll-Histopaque density gradient centrifugation and then cryopreserved in liquid nitrogen vapor phase. Analytical flow cytometry was used to check the purity and quantity of every magnetically sorted T cell population. Each sorted fraction had its genomic DNA isolated and then quantified by UV absorbance on a Nanodrop 2000c. Results and caveats for the whole study, not just this receptor: About 5% of naive CD4, 3.5% of naive CD8, roughly 2.4% of memory CD4, and around 0.42% of memory CD8 clonotypes were shared across four donors. Clonotypes shared by all four sorted-subset donors showed higher generation probabilities than non-shared clonotypes. The small number of donors limited the genetic and exposure-history diversity represented. Sampling was limited to blood, and TCR repertoires in tissue likely differ from TCR repertoires in blood. Larger estimated clonotype richness was generally found for naive subsets than for memory subsets. Rarefaction of sorted-subset datasets indicated incomplete sequencing despite the large sequencing depth. Pairwise subsampling indicated that sequencing depth was expected to affect the degree of clonotype sharing among donors.

Using the deep immunoSEQ assay, TCR CDR3 regions were amplified from genomic DNA by multiplex PCR. Extracted genomic DNA from each cell subset was spread evenly across all wells of several immunoSEQ 96-well plates, with each plate serving as a replicate. For sorted subsets, roughly 200 ng of genomic DNA, equivalent to around 29,000 T cell genomes, went into each replicate PCR. Purified libraries were quantified with a Qubit 3.0 fluorometer, sized on a Bioanalyzer 2100, and re-quantified with the KAPA Library Quantification kit. Each immunoSEQ 96-well plate was sequenced on its own single-read 150-cycle Illumina NextSeq 550 flow cell. The study's own analysis went as follows. Because the immunoSEQ output held only junctional sequences and lacked quality scores, the filtering could not match the filtering applied to full-length reads. To assign V/J genes and CDR3, sequences were annotated using PyIR, a Python wrapper for IgBLAST v1.9, with IMGT germline references. Reads with weak V/J assignments (E-value above 1e-6), missing CDR3, stop codons, out-of-frame junctions, or ambiguous translated residues were removed. V3J clonotypes were defined as sequences sharing the same inferred V gene, J gene, and CDR3 amino acid sequence. The percentage overlap between two repertoires was calculated by dividing the number of shared unique clonotypes by the size of the smaller repertoire. Richness of each repertoire was evaluated using RTK rarefaction, the Chao1 estimator, and Recon v2.1 estimates of unobserved clonotypes. Generation probabilities for all TCRbeta clonotypes obtained by the gDNA method from a handful of donors were computed using OLGA. Not all clones reach the TCRdb copy of this immuneACCESS table, which keeps in-frame sequences only. Checked studies attribute under half of the gap to unresolved V genes and leave the rest unexplained. V, J and clone size derive from that table, while D and trimming were established from the DNA sequence. The sample data list fewer than 1.6 million clones, and around 98.5% of these were observed just once. About 0.35% of the sample comes from the top ten.

The sequence came from a man aged 30 to 39 in good health. Sequenced input: naive CD4+ T cells sorted from blood. This specimen's cell subset or site label, per the study, means: CD45RA+ positively selected.

The encoded CDR3 is CASSIRQMNTGELFF. The DNA sequence is as follows: TGTGCCAGTAGTATTCGACAGATGAACACCGGGGAGCTGTTTTTT. The sequence links TRBV19 to TRBJ2-2; matching of 5 bases hints at TRBD1 as the D gene. Trimming at the junction amounts to 3 bases on V and 1 base on J, and the germline ends lie 9 bases apart. The germline V gene (reference sequence) supplies CDR1 LNHDA and CDR2 SQIVND. From the cysteine through the phenylalanine, the CDR3 covers 15 amino acids. Only the CDR3 part of the read is kept: 45 bases, read in frame from the first base.